One T cell receptor (beta chain) is described in this entry. The method was immunoSEQ multiplex PCR; TCRdb's version includes in-frame clones alone and lacks a portion of them. The table shows 50,000 to 65,000 clones, with roughly 90% occurring only once. CDR1 and CDR2 from the germline V gene are SGHVS and FQNEAQ. Trimming pared 5 bases from V and 0 bases from J, leaving 8 bases between. This CDR3 comprises 14 residues. This sample is part of a study of blood T cell repertoires in COVID-19. The chain recombines TRBV7-8 with TRBJ2-4; TRBD1 is a possible D gene (5 bases). The source material was peripheral blood. This receptor was identified in an elderly woman with COVID-19, enrolled during active disease. The CDR3 DNA sequence: TGTGCCAGCAGCGCGACAGTAGCCAAAAACATTCAGTACTTC. Its protein product is CASSATVAKNIQYF.